Listed below are T cell receptor beta chains from one sample, sequenced in a study of cytomegalovirus exposure and HLA in healthy donors. The data were produced by immunoSEQ multiplex PCR, yet TCRdb's version contains in-frame clones alone and is incomplete. The sample carries 150,000 to 200,000 clones, roughly 80% recorded once. Source material: PBMCs. The receptors shown here come from a woman aged 35 to 49 in good health and CMV-seronegative. Each CDR3 is given with its conserved first and last residue. D genes are given only for firm matches.

CASSLDLAGDTGELFF,16,TRBD2,TRBV5-4
CASSVGLGGGYMNTEAFF,18,-,TRBV9
CASSRAGTAGFDEQYF,16,-,TRBV4-2
CASSQDQGRVDEQFF,15,-,TRBV5-4
CASRSKLAGSTDTQYF,16,TRBD2,TRBV4-2
CSVEDRGSQYF,11,-,TRBV29-1
CASSTSATRDSDTQYF,16,-,TRBV7-9
CASSGRTNQPQHF,13,-,TRBV27
CASSRSAGGRTGELFF,16,-,TRBV5-1
CASSALDRGDTIYF,14,TRBD1,TRBV25-1
CASSYAREAEAFF,13,-,TRBV6-5
CASGPPHRGGLAGGQRNSQYF,21,TRBD2,TRBV12-5
CASSPGRGRYTDTQYF,16,TRBD2,TRBV4-1
CASSPIWGGPYGYTF,15,-,TRBV7-9
CASSQEAGPYEQYF,14,-,TRBV4-3
CASSSGDRRREQYF,14,TRBD1,TRBV7-2
CASSLAAGGTQATQYF,16,TRBD2,TRBV7-9
CAISEGLAGAETQYF,15,TRBD2,TRBV10-3
CASSLWAAEAFF,12,-,TRBV28
CASSQALDREKYF,13,TRBD1,TRBV4-1
CASSVKAGGSDNEQFF,16,TRBD2,TRBV2
CASADRGQPQHF,12,TRBD1,TRBV2
CASSLLGLAERGTDTQYF,18,TRBD2,TRBV28
CASSMLAGGFSDTQYF,16,TRBD2,TRBV19
CASSLAETQYF,11,-,TRBV5-1
CASSLSLAGRTDTQYF,16,TRBD2,TRBV5-1
CASSVGAGVSYEQYF,15,TRBD2,TRBV9